These 15 T cell receptor beta chains were all obtained from the same sample, sequenced in a study of Ad26.COV2.S vaccination and SARS-CoV-2 variants. Some clones are missing from TCRdb's copy, which holds only in-frame ones; the method was immunoSEQ multiplex PCR. This repertoire shows hundreds of thousands of clones, 89% found once; its top ten account for 2% to 3%. Sample treatment: 15 to 20 received Ad26.COV2.S at low or high dose, single or two shots; roughly 5 received placebo; per-sample allocation not given. Sampling was done on day 63 after the first vaccine or placebo injection. The sequencing used peripheral blood, collected in a trial of Ad26.COV2.S vaccine versus placebo. Source of these receptors: a person between 18 and 65 years old who received the Ad26.COV2.S COVID-19 vaccine or a placebo.

J is TRBJ2-3 and V is TRBV19; the D gene is possibly TRBD2 (6 bases). The CDR3 has 14 residues. V dropped 5 bases and J dropped 6 bases, with 15 bases sitting between them. CDR1 is LNHDA and CDR2 is SQIVND in the germline V gene (reference sequence). CDR3 nucleotides: TGTGCCAGTAGTCCGATAGCGGTTCGGGATACGCAGTATTTT. It translates to CASSPIAVRDTQYF.

This clone appeared a single time. This chain links TRBV6-5 with TRBJ1-2, with a tentative D call TRBD1 (6 bases). The CDR3 runs 12 residues. CDR1 and CDR2 (germline): MNHEY, SVGAGI. V was shortened by 4 bases and J by 7 bases, with 10 bases between the two germline ends. CDR3 coding DNA: TGTGCCAGCAGTTGGGGGCCAGGTGGCTACACCTTC. Its protein is CASSWGPGGYTF.

J is TRBJ2-5 and V is TRBV10-3; D gene unclear. Trimming left V 3 bases short and J 13 bases short, with 18 bases between. The CDR3 spans 13 residues. Per the germline V gene, CDR1 is ENHRY and CDR2 is SYGVKD. The CDR3 sequence is CAISDGAPLNWYF. CDR3 nucleotides: TGTGCCATCAGTGATGGAGCTCCTCTAAACTGGTACTTC.

The chain joins TRBV27 to TRBJ2-1; D perhaps matches TRBD2 (6 bases). This CDR3 contains 15 residues. With 3 bases removed from V and 6 bases from J, the gap between germline ends came to 15 bases. The germline V gene encodes CDR1 MNHEY and CDR2 SMNVEV (reference sequence). The CDR3 sequence is CASSFASGFGNEQFF. The CDR3 nucleotides are TGTGCCAGCAGTTTTGCGAGCGGGTTTGGCAATGAGCAGTTCTTC.

The chain employs TRBV28 and TRBJ1-5; no clear D gene. CDR1 is MDHEN and CDR2 is SYDVKM in the germline V gene. The CDR3 covers 13 residues. V was shortened by 7 bases and J by 11 bases, with 18 bases between the two germline ends. The CDR3 DNA reads as TGTGCCAGCACCACTCCAGTGGTGGAGTCCCAGCATTTT. Its protein product is CASTTPVVESQHF.

The chain couples TRBV4-1 to TRBJ2-4; D may correspond to TRBD1 or TRBD2 (7 bases each). Germline V CDR1 and CDR2: MGHRA, YSYEKL. The CDR3 runs 16 residues. V lost 6 bases and J 0 bases, leaving 15 bases between the germline ends. CDR3: CASRPGGGSAKNIQYF. In DNA, the CDR3 is TGCGCCAGCAGGCCAGGGGGGGGTTCAGCCAAAAACATTCAGTACTTC.

V is TRBV7-6 and J is TRBJ2-1; D is possibly TRBD1 (6 bases). V lost 3 bases and J 4 bases, leaving 13 bases between the germline ends. The CDR3 totals 15 residues. Germline CDR1 is SGHVS and CDR2 is FNYEAQ. As DNA, the CDR3 is TGTGCCAGCAGCTTTCCGGGACAACTGTACAATGAGCAGTTCTTC. Its protein product is CASSFPGQLYNEQFF.

The chain has TRBV3-1 (or the pseudogene TRBV3-2) and TRBJ1-2, with D perhaps TRBD1 (5 bases). Per the germline V gene, CDR1 is LGHDT and CDR2 is YNNKEL (reference sequence). CDR3 length: 12 amino acids. Trimming removed 0 bases at V and 9 bases at J, with 8 bases between. CDR3 region: CASSQERGSYTF. CDR3 in DNA: TGTGCCAGCAGCCAAGAGCGGGGGAGCTACACCTTC.

This chain uses TRBV30 with TRBJ1-2; D is possibly TRBD1 (5 bases). Trimming took 1 base from V and 3 from J, leaving 9 bases between them. The CDR3 covers 13 residues. Germline-derived CDR1 and CDR2 are GTSNPN and SVGIG (reference sequence). The CDR3 sequence is CAWSEGNHYGYTF. The CDR3 DNA follows: TGTGCCTGGAGTGAGGGGAATCACTATGGCTACACCTTC.

CDR3 nucleotide sequence: TGCGCCAGCAGCGCAGCTTTGCGGACTGAAAAACTGTTTTTT. Translated: CASSAALRTEKLFF. The chain couples TRBV5-1 to TRBJ1-4, with D unresolved. This CDR3 region has 14 residues. V was cut by 4 bases and J by 7 bases, with 14 bases left in between. Germline assignment: CDR1 SGHRS and CDR2 YFSETQ. The full variable domain, with the rest looked up from reference TRBV5-1 and TRBJ1-4, is KAGVTQTPRYLIKTRGQQVTLSCSPISGHRSVSWYQQTPGQGLQFLFEYFSETQRNKGNFPGRFSGRQFSNSRSEMNVSTLELGDSALYLCASSAALRTEKLFFGSGTQLSVL.

This clone came up a few times. The chain carries TRBV15 and TRBJ1-5; D not resolved. The CDR3 extends over 15 amino acids. Trimming removed 1 base at V and 0 bases at J, with 7 bases between. Per the germline V gene, CDR1 is LNHNV and CDR2 is YYDKDF (reference sequence). CDR3 sequence reads: CATSRVLSSNQPQHF. The CDR3 DNA reads TGTGCCACCAGCAGAGTGCTGAGTAGCAATCAGCCCCAGCATTTT.

This chain joins TRBV6-5 and TRBJ2-4; 7 bases agree with TRBD1. This CDR3 has 15 residues. Germline V gives CDR1 MNHEY, CDR2 SVGAGI. The trim removed 4 bases at V and 4 bases at J, leaving 7 bases unmatched. The CDR3 DNA follows: TGTGCCAGCAGTTTGCCGGGACAGCAGAAAAACATTCAGTACTTC. Its translation is CASSLPGQQKNIQYF.

This chain joins TRBV5-1 and TRBJ1-2; TRBD1 aligns across 7 bases. Per germline, CDR1 SGHRS and CDR2 YFSETQ. J gave up 0 bases and V 4 bases, and 9 bases lay outside the gene matches. The CDR3 spans 16 residues. The CDR3 sequence: CASSPPWGQPNYGYTF. CDR3 DNA: TGCGCCAGCAGCCCTCCGTGGGGACAGCCTAACTATGGCTACACCTTC.

The table lists this clone with a count of one. The rearrangement uses TRBV28 and TRBJ1-3; D is unresolved. V was shortened by 9 bases and J by 4 bases, with 13 bases between the two germline ends. The CDR3 covers 13 residues. Germline V lookup: CDR1 MDHEN, CDR2 SYDVKM. For the CDR3, the DNA is TGTGCCAGTGTGTGGGTAGCCGGAAACACCATATATTTT. Translation gives CASVWVAGNTIYF.

This sequence joins TRBV4-3 and TRBJ2-2; no clear D. The length of the CDR3 is 13 residues. Trimming removed 2 bases from V and 5 bases from J, with 6 bases in between. Germline CDR1 LGHNA, CDR2 YSLEER. CDR3 residues: CASSQTQTGELFF. CDR3 sequence (DNA): TGCGCCAGCAGCCAAACACAGACCGGGGAGCTGTTTTTT.